This record looks at one T cell receptor beta chain sequence and its context. Methods used by the authors: The assay estimated nucleated cells by amplifying reference gene primers. Assay: immunoSEQ multiplex PCR; the TCRdb copy retains only in-frame clones and omits some. That table is the source of V, J and clone size, and D and trimming were worked out from the DNA. Among approximately 230,000 clones, around nine tenths were seen once, and the ten largest hold 2% to 2.5%. The data were taken from a study of blood T cell repertoires in COVID-19. Germline loops: CDR1 MNHEY, CDR2 SVGAGI. The V end was cut by 2 bases, the J end by 5 bases, with 3 bases between. The CDR3 runs to 11 residues.

Source material: peripheral blood. This clonotype was obtained from a middle-aged woman who had recovered from COVID-19. The rearrangement joins TRBV6-5 to TRBJ2-5; D gene ambiguous. The CDR3 is CASSYTETQYF. The CDR3 DNA is TGTGCCAGCAGTTACACTGAGACCCAGTACTTC.